Below, one T cell receptor beta chain is given with its context. The record originates from a study of blood T cell repertoires in COVID-19. This CDR3 is built from 17 residues. CDR1 is SGHRS and CDR2 is YFSETQ in the germline V gene. V gave up 0 bases and J gave up 6 bases; unmatched junction bases: 7. The repertoire was sequenced with immunoSEQ multiplex PCR; TCRdb's copy has only in-frame clones and lacks some. Among 110,000 to 150,000 clones, approximately 86% were seen once, and the ten largest hold about 8%. The rearrangement uses TRBV5-1 and TRBJ1-5, with TRBD1 matching over 12 bases. This receptor was taken from a woman aged 60-70 years with acute or convalescent COVID-19. The sequenced material came from peripheral blood. CDR3 residues: CASSLGPGQGASQPQHF. In DNA, the CDR3 is TGCGCCAGCAGCTTGGGACCGGGACAGGGGGCAAGTCAGCCCCAGCATTTT.